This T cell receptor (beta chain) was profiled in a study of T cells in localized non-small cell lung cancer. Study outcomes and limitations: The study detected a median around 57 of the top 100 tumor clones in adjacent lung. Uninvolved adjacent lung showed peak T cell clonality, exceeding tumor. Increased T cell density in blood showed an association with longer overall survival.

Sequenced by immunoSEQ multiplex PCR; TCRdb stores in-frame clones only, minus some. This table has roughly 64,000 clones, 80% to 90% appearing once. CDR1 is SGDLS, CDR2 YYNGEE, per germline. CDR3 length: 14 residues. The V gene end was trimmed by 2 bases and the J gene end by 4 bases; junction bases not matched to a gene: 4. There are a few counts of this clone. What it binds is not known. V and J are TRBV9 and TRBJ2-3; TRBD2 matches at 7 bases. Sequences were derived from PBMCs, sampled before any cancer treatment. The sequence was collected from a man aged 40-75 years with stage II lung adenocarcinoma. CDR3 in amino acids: CASSVRGSSDTQYF. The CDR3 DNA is TGTGCCAGCAGCGTGCGCGGGAGCTCAGATACGCAGTATTTT.